A selection of T cell receptor beta chains follows, all from one sample in a study of blood T cell repertoires in COVID-19. Sequencing was performed with immunoSEQ multiplex PCR; in TCRdb, only in-frame clones are kept and a portion is missing. The sample consists of approximately 100,000 clones, around 81% of them appearing once. Specimen: peripheral blood. The origin of the receptors is a human donor in a cohort sampled during active COVID-19. Each CDR3 is given with its conserved first and last residue. The D gene is left open where the match is weak. Not all rows give a size; the values are once, few, many and, for expanded clones, a class.

d_call,clone_size,v_call,j_call,cdr3_aa,cdr3_nt
NA,NA,TRBV5-4,TRBJ1-2,CASSHATSVHYGYTF,TGTGCCAGCAGCCACGCGACGAGCGTGCACTATGGCTACACCTTC
NA,NA,TRBV4-3,TRBJ2-4,CASSQDYKLGNIQYF,TGCGCCAGCAGCCAAGATTATAAACTAGGGAACATTCAGTACTTC
TRBD1,NA,TRBV19,TRBJ1-4,CATTGTAVEVKKLFF,TGTGCTACGACCGGGACAGCCGTTGAAGTAAAAAAACTGTTTTTT
NA,NA,TRBV6-6,TRBJ1-2,CASSYFGADYGYTF,TGTGCCAGCAGTTACTTTGGTGCAGACTATGGCTACACCTTC
TRBD1,NA,TRBV2,TRBJ1-4,CASTLGDSIEKLFF,TGTGCCAGCACCTTGGGGGACAGCATCGAAAAACTGTTTTTT
NA,NA,TRBV30,TRBJ2-2,CAWSVHSYTGELFF,TGTGCCTGGAGTGTACACAGCTACACCGGGGAGCTGTTTTTT
NA,NA,TRBV9,TRBJ1-2,CASSVGPDGGYGYTF,TGTGCCAGCAGCGTAGGGCCAGACGGGGGTTATGGCTACACCTTC
TRBD2,NA,TRBV4-3,TRBJ2-1,CASSQGSGRGGREFF,TGCGCCAGCAGCCAGGGGAGCGGGAGAGGAGGGCGGGAGTTCTTC
TRBD1,NA,TRBV5-6,TRBJ2-5,CASSLADRGETQYF,TGTGCCAGCAGCTTAGCCGACAGGGGCGAGACCCAGTACTTC
NA,NA,TRBV28,TRBJ1-2,CASSLTVRTNYGYTF,TGTGCCAGCAGTTTAACGGTCAGGACTAACTATGGCTACACCTTC
NA,once,TRBV5-1,TRBJ2-1,CASSLGIDEQFF,TGCGCCAGCAGCTTGGGTATCGATGAGCAGTTCTTC
TRBD1,NA,TRBV7-2,TRBJ1-1,CASSSGTGVNTEAFF,TGTGCCAGCAGCTCCGGGACAGGGGTGAACACTGAAGCTTTCTTT
NA,NA,TRBV27,TRBJ1-3,CASSFRLASGNTIYF,TGTGCCAGCAGTTTTAGACTCGCCTCTGGAAACACCATATATTTT
TRBD1,NA,TRBV3-1/TRBV3-2,TRBJ2-7,CASSQLRDSSEQYF,TGTGCCAGCAGCCAACTCCGGGACAGTTCCGAGCAGTACTTC
TRBD1,NA,TRBV5-5,TRBJ2-1,CASSERDRGGRNEQFF,TGTGCCAGCAGCGAAAGGGACAGGGGTGGGAGGAATGAGCAGTTCTTC
TRBD1,NA,TRBV30,TRBJ2-6,CAWTGTGFSGANVLTF,TGTGCCTGGACCGGGACAGGGTTCTCTGGGGCCAACGTCCTGACTTTC
NA,NA,TRBV9,TRBJ2-3,CASSVSGWGTDTQYF,TGTGCCAGCAGCGTATCAGGGTGGGGCACAGATACGCAGTATTTT
NA,NA,TRBV6-5,TRBJ1-2,CASRANRDINYGYTF,TGTGCCAGCAGAGCCAATCGGGACATCAACTATGGCTACACCTTC
TRBD1,few,TRBV5-4,TRBJ1-6,CASSRDRGLSSPLHF,TGTGCCAGCAGTAGGGACAGGGGGCTTTCTTCACCCCTCCACTTT
NA,NA,TRBV29-1,TRBJ2-7,CSARTARTGEQYF,TGCAGCGCTAGGACGGCCCGGACGGGGGAGCAGTACTTC
NA,NA,TRBV7-2,TRBJ1-1,CASSGSGDLMNTEAFF,TGTGCCAGCAGCGGCTCAGGGGACCTTATGAACACTGAAGCTTTCTTT
NA,once,TRBV7-9,TRBJ2-5,CASRTPQETQYF,TGTGCCAGCAGAACTCCGCAAGAGACCCAGTACTTC
NA,NA,TRBV14,TRBJ1-3,CASSLHSSGNTIYF,TGTGCCAGCAGCCTACACAGCTCTGGAAACACCATATATTTT
TRBD1,few,TRBV19,TRBJ2-6,CASCDRGLSGANVLTF,TGTGCCAGCTGCGACAGGGGGTTATCTGGGGCCAACGTCCTGACTTTC
NA,NA,TRBV9,TRBJ1-6,CASSTSWGGPGGSPLHF,TGTGCCAGCAGCACTTCTTGGGGGGGCCCGGGGGGTTCACCCCTCCACTTT